This T cell receptor (beta chain) was recovered during a study of blood T cell repertoires in COVID-19. In the study overall: PBMCs, B-cell-depleted T cells, or T cells were the source of the cDNA or gDNA that made up the material.

Data came from immunoSEQ multiplex PCR; TCRdb stores just in-frame clones and leaves some out. The sample yields 450,000 to 500,000 clones, 70% to 90% seen once. Germline V CDR1 and CDR2: LNHNV, YYDKDF (reference sequence). Trimming cost V 3 bases and J 0 bases; bases outside gene matches: 5. The CDR3 has 16 residues. The receptor's source is a human donor in a cohort sampled during active COVID-19. The chain carries TRBV15 and TRBJ1-2, with 9 bases fitting TRBD1. What was sequenced was peripheral blood. The CDR3: CATSSGGQGANYGYTF. The CDR3 DNA is TGTGCCACCAGCAGTGGGGGACAGGGAGCTAACTATGGCTACACCTTC.